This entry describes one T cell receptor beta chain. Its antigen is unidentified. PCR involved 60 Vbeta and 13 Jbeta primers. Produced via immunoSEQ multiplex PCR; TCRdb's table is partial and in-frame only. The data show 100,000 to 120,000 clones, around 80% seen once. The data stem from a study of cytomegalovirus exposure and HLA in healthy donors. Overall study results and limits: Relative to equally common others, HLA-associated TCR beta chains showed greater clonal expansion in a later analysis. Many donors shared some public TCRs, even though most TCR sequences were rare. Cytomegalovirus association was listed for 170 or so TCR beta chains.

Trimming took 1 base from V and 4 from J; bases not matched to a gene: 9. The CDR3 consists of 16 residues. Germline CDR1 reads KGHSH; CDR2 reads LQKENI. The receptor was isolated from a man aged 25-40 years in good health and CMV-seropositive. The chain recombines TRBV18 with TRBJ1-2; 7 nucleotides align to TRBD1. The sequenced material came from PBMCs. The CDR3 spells CASSPQGGGAGYGYTF. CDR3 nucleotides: TGTGCCAGCTCACCACAAGGAGGGGGCGCGGGCTATGGCTACACCTTC.